The rows below give T cell receptor beta chains drawn from one sample of a study of human T cells and chemical hapten exposure. MiXCR was run by TCRdb on the RACE reads, yielding one entry per CDR3 protein. The sample includes about 70,000 distinct CDR3 sequences, around 8.8% of them seen just once. The source material was whole blood, sampled in connection with sensitization to the hapten diphenylcyclopropenone (DPC). All receptors derive from a woman between 50 and 59 years old with alopecia areata. Some clones in this sample may be carry-over from other donors' samples. The CDR3 runs from the conserved cysteine through the conserved F or W. Fields, in order: V gene, clone size, J gene, D gene, CDR3 DNA, CDR3 protein. A D gene is named only where the DNA matches it firmly. Rows give clone size only sometimes, using once, few, many, or a class for an expanded clone.

>TRBV7-2|-|TRBJ2-3|TRBD1
TGTGCCAGCAGCCTGGGGACAGGGGGCCCAGATACGCAGTATTTT
CASSLGTGGPDTQYF
>TRBV6-5|few|TRBJ1-1|-
TGTGCCAGCAGTTCCCTGGGGAGAACGGTTGAAGCTTTCTTT
CASSSLGRTVEAFF
>TRBV6-5|many|TRBJ2-3|TRBD2
TGTGCCAGCAGTTCCCGGACTAGCGGCACAGATACGCAGTATTTT
CASSSRTSGTDTQYF
>TRBV10-2|many|TRBJ2-1|-
TGCGCCAGCAGTGAAGGACTCGGTGAGCAGTTCTTC
CASSEGLGEQFF
>TRBV6-2/TRBV6-3|-|TRBJ2-7|TRBD2
TGTGCCAGCAGCGGGAGGGTCCACGAGCAGTACTTC
CASSGRVHEQYF
>TRBV5-1|-|TRBJ2-5|TRBD1
TGCGCCAGCAGCTTGTGGACAGGGCGAGATGAGACCCAGTACTTC
CASSLWTGRDETQYF
>TRBV30|few|TRBJ2-7|-
TGTGCCTGGAGTGTAGGGACGGATCCTACGTTC
CAWSVGTDPTF
>TRBV6-5|few|TRBJ2-1|TRBD2
TGTGCCAGCAGTTTCGGACTAGCGGGGGCTACGGAGGATGAGCAGTTCTTC
CASSFGLAGATEDEQFF
>TRBV10-2|many|TRBJ1-6|TRBD1
TGCGCCAGCAGTGACCGACAGGGCTATAATTCACCCCTCCACTTT
CASSDRQGYNSPLHF
>TRBV12-5|few|TRBJ2-3|-
TGTGCTAGTGCGGCAGGGGCAGATACGCAGTATTTT
CASAAGADTQYF
>TRBV20-1|many|TRBJ2-1|-
TGCAGTGCTAGTACGGTAGGGACCCCTTTGGATGAGCAGTTCTTC
CSASTVGTPLDEQFF
>TRBV24-1|few|TRBJ2-1|-
TGTGCCACCAGTGATTTCACGGATGAGCAGTTCTTC
CATSDFTDEQFF
>TRBV5-1|few|TRBJ2-7|-
TGCGCCAGCAGCCCGGCAGCAGGGTCGACCTACGAGCAGTACTTC
CASSPAAGSTYEQYF
>TRBV19|-|TRBJ1-2|-
TGTGCCCCCTGCCCGCGGGGTGGCTACACCTTC
CAPCPRGGYTF
>TRBV30|few|TRBJ2-7|-
TGTGCCTGGAGTGACTCCGTCTACGAGCAGTACTTC
CAWSDSVYEQYF
>TRBV7-2|-|TRBJ2-3|-
TGTGCCAGCAGCTTACTTTTGGCAGATACGCAGTATTTT
CASSLLLADTQYF
>TRBV20-1|few|TRBJ2-3|TRBD2
TGCAGTGCTAGTTCAGCGGGGTTTCCCCTCGCAGATACGCAGTATTTT
CSASSAGFPLADTQYF
>TRBV20-1|few|TRBJ1-1|-
TGCAGTGCTAGAGGTATCCAGAGGCCATCCCCAGCTTTCTTT
CSARGIQRPSPAFF
>TRBV6-6|few|TRBJ1-6|TRBD1
TGTGCCAGCAGTTACTCGAGACAGGGGGCGCGCAATTCACCCCTCCACTTT
CASSYSRQGARNSPLHF
>TRBV7-2|-|TRBJ2-3|TRBD2
TGTGCCAGCAGCCCGGGACTATCCACAGATACGCAGTATTTT
CASSPGLSTDTQYF
>TRBV30|-|TRBJ2-7|TRBD1
TGTGCCTGGAGTGGAGGGGGCTACCACGAGCAGTACTTC
CAWSGGGYHEQYF
>TRBV28|-|TRBJ2-7|-
TGTGCCAGCAGAGGAACCGGGGCAGGGGACTCCTACGAGCAGTACTTC
CASRGTGAGDSYEQYF
>TRBV7-6|few|TRBJ2-3|TRBD1
TGTGCCAGCAGCACCGGACAGGCCACAGATACGCAGTATTTT
CASSTGQATDTQYF
>TRBV5-1|many|TRBJ1-1|-
TGCGCCAGCAGCTTGGCCAGCATGAACACTGAAGCTTTCTTT
CASSLASMNTEAFF
>TRBV6-2/TRBV6-3|few|TRBJ1-1|TRBD1
TGTGCCAGCAGTTACTCGCCCCAGGGGGGGACGAACACTGAAGCTTTCTTT
CASSYSPQGGTNTEAFF
>TRBV5-6|-|TRBJ1-1|-
TGTGCCAGCAGCTTGTACAACACTGAAGCTTTCTTT
CASSLYNTEAFF
>TRBV29-1|few|TRBJ2-3|-
TGCAGCGTTGAGCGGGGCCTCACAGATACGCAGTATTTT
CSVERGLTDTQYF
>TRBV5-1|-|TRBJ1-2|TRBD1
TGCGCCAGCAGCTTGAAACAGGGGGATGGCTACACCTTC
CASSLKQGDGYTF
>TRBV29-1|many|TRBJ1-2|TRBD1
TGCAGCGTTGAAGTCGGGACAGGGAGGGGCGGCTACACCTTC
CSVEVGTGRGGYTF
>TRBV4-3|few|TRBJ2-3|-
TGCGCCAGCAGCCCGAGCGGACTGGCTATAGATACGCAGTATTTT
CASSPSGLAIDTQYF
>TRBV20-1|few|TRBJ2-3|-
TGCAGTGCTCGGCTCGCGGGTTTAGATACGCAGTATTTT
CSARLAGLDTQYF
>TRBV9|few|TRBJ2-1|TRBD2
TGTGCCAGCAGCGTGCGGGAGAGTAACAATGAGCAGTTCTTC
CASSVRESNNEQFF
>TRBV6-1|many|TRBJ1-2|TRBD1
TGTGCCAGCAGGATACAGGGGAGGGTAGACTATGGCTACACCTTC
CASRIQGRVDYGYTF
>TRBV5-1|-|TRBJ2-5|TRBD2
TGCGCCAGCAGCTTCGCCGGGACTAGCGGGGTGGAGACCCAGTACTTC
CASSFAGTSGVETQYF
>TRBV5-4|many|TRBJ1-1|TRBD1
TGTGCCAGCAGCCTGAGGACAGGGCTGGGCACTGAAGCTTTCTTT
CASSLRTGLGTEAFF
>TRBV20-1|-|TRBJ1-2|-
TGCAGTGCTACGGGGGCAGGTGGCTACACCTTC
CSATGAGGYTF
>TRBV2|-|TRBJ2-1|TRBD2
TGTGCCAGCAGGTCCCCTAGCGGGGGTTCCTACAATGAGCAGTTCTTC
CASRSPSGGSYNEQFF
>TRBV7-2|-|TRBJ2-4|-
TGTGCCAGCACCACACGGTTAGGGTCTAAAAACATTCAGTACTTC
CASTTRLGSKNIQYF
>TRBV29-1|-|TRBJ2-7|-
TGCAGCGTTGAAGATCATGAGGGGGTCGACGAGCAGTACTTC
CSVEDHEGVDEQYF
>TRBV20-1|few|TRBJ2-5|TRBD1
TGCAGTGCTACGTCGCCTCGGACAGGGGGGGAGACCCAGTACTTC
CSATSPRTGGETQYF
>TRBV12-3/TRBV12-4|-|TRBJ2-1|-
TGTGCCAGCTCTTCGGGCGTGGGGCAGGGGTACAATGAGCAGTTCTTC
CASSSGVGQGYNEQFF
>TRBV28|-|TRBJ2-5|TRBD1
TGTGCCAGCGGGGCTGCAGGGGGCGGATGGGAGACCCAGAACTTC
CASGAAGGGWETQNF
>TRBV28|-|TRBJ2-7|-
TGTGCCAGCAGTTTAAATGGGGAACGCGAGCAGTACTTC
CASSLNGEREQYF
>TRBV20-1|many|TRBJ1-3|-
TGCAGTGCTAGTCCCGGGACAAAAAACACCATATATTTT
CSASPGTKNTIYF
>TRBV7-2|-|TRBJ2-1|-
TGTGCCAGCAGCTTATATGCTCAGTCAGGTGCCCCACGGGAGCAGTTCTTC
CASSLYAQSGAPREQFF
>TRBV4-2|-|TRBJ2-1|TRBD2
TGTGCCAGCAGCCAAGAGGGGGGGGGGTCCGAGCAGTTCTTC
CASSQEGGGSEQFF
>TRBV7-2|-|TRBJ2-1|TRBD1
TGTGCCAGCCGGACAGGGGGCCCTCTTTCTTACAATGAGCAGTTCTTC
CASRTGGPLSYNEQFF
>TRBV2|few|TRBJ2-3|TRBD1
TGTGCCAGCATGACCCAAGGACAGGGATCGGATACGCAGTATTTT
CASMTQGQGSDTQYF
>TRBV28|few|TRBJ1-1|-
TGTGCCAGCAGTTCAGGGGATAGGGACACTGAAGCTTTCTTT
CASSSGDRDTEAFF
>TRBV5-1|few|TRBJ2-3|TRBD1
TGCGCCAGCAGCTTACAGGGGGCTAAGGATACGCAGTATTTT
CASSLQGAKDTQYF
>TRBV20-1|few|TRBJ2-3|-
TGCAGTGCTAGAGCCTCCATCAGAGGGACAGATACGCAGTATTTT
CSARASIRGTDTQYF
>TRBV25-1|-|TRBJ2-2|-
TGTGCCAGCAGTCGGACCGGGGAGCTGTTTTTT
CASSRTGELFF
>TRBV6-6|few|TRBJ1-1|TRBD1
TGTGCCAGCTCCCCAGGACAGGGCCTCACTGAAGCTTTCTTT
CASSPGQGLTEAFF